This TCR beta chain was sequenced during a study of tumor-infiltrating lymphocytes in localized non-small cell lung cancer. Study-level background: Some samples were collected after neoadjuvant chemotherapy; smokers, never-smokers and several histologies were included. The study's findings and limits: TCR sequencing covered a subset of patients with enough tissue. No link was found between tumor T-cell fraction and recurrence-free survival. Technical variation could not be separated from intratumor heterogeneity here.

In regard to this clone: What it binds is unknown.

Sequenced by immunoSEQ multiplex PCR; TCRdb stores in-frame clones only, minus some. The table records some 10,000 clones, roughly 89% of them present only once. Germline-derived CDR1 and CDR2 are MNHEY and SMNVEV (reference sequence). Trimming took 4 bases from V and 3 from J; bases not matched to a gene: 5. There are 15 residues in the CDR3. The chain recombines TRBV27 with TRBJ2-7; the match to TRBD1 covers 11 bases. The TCR comes from a human donor with non-small cell lung cancer. Source material: lung tumor tissue. The CDR3 sequence is CASSWTGGRNYEQYF. Here the CDR3 DNA reads TGTGCCAGCAGTTGGACAGGGGGCCGAAACTACGAGCAGTACTTC.